A single sample is the source of the 27 T cell receptor beta chains below, sequenced in a study of shared clonotypes between healthy human individuals. Generated by immunoSEQ multiplex PCR, the TCRdb table keeps only in-frame clones and is missing some. This sample has about 2,500,000 clones, with approximately 94% found just once. Specimen: naive CD4+ T cells sorted from blood. Subset reported: CD45RA+ positively selected. These receptors were taken from a man aged 18 to 35 in good health.

CDR3 coding DNA: TGCGCCAGCAGGGGGGGGTTCGACACTGAAGCTTTCTTT. Protein product: CASRGGFDTEAFF. The V call is TRBV23-1, the J call TRBJ1-1; weak D call: TRBD1 (5 bases). TRBV23-1 is designated an ORF whose function remains uncertain. This CDR3 has 13 amino acids. V dropped 6 bases and J dropped 3 bases, with 11 bases sitting between them.

The chain joins TRBV19 to TRBJ2-1, with D unclear. The germline gives CDR1 LNHDA, CDR2 SQIVND (reference sequence). With 2 bases removed from V and 1 base from J, the gap between germline ends came to 9 bases. The CDR3 has 15 amino acids. The CDR3 DNA sequence: TGTGCCAGTAGTATATCCCCCTATTCCTACAATGAGCAGTTCTTC. Amino acids: CASSISPYSYNEQFF.

The genes are TRBV4-3 and TRBJ2-1, with D hard to call. The CDR3 totals 14 residues. Germline CDR1 LGHNA, CDR2 YSLEER. V gave up 0 bases and J gave up 7 bases, with 10 bases separating them. As DNA, the CDR3 is TGCGCCAGCAGCCAAGAATATAGTACGAATGAGCAGTTCTTC. Its protein product is CASSQEYSTNEQFF.

The gene calls are TRBV10-3 and TRBJ2-7, with a tentative D call TRBD2 (5 bases). CDR1 and CDR2 (germline): ENHRY, SYGVKD. The CDR3 spans 12 residues. Trimming pared 6 bases from V and 9 bases from J, leaving 15 bases between. This chain's CDR3 is CAISLEAGGQYF. DNA for the CDR3: TGTGCCATCAGCCTTGAGGCGGGTGGGCAGTACTTC.

The chain joins TRBV2 to TRBJ2-1; D not resolved. CDR1 is SNHLY and CDR2 is FYNNEI in the germline V gene. V lost 1 base to trimming and J lost 8 bases, with 6 bases between them. The CDR3 consists of 12 residues. The CDR3 reads CASSEEDHEQFF. As DNA, the CDR3 is TGTGCCAGCAGTGAAGAGGACCATGAGCAGTTCTTC.

V and J are TRBV5-4 and TRBJ2-1; D is ambiguous. V was cut by 4 bases and J by 8 bases, with 13 bases left in between. The CDR3 extends over 13 amino acids. Looked up from germline, CDR1 is SGHNT and CDR2 is YYREEE (reference sequence). CDR3 region: CASSPPFKDEQFF. The CDR3 region has the DNA TGTGCCAGCAGCCCACCCTTTAAGGATGAGCAGTTCTTC. The full variable domain, in which reference TRBV5-4 and TRBJ2-1 provide the parts outside the CDR3, is ETGVTQSPTHLIKTRGQQVTLRCSSQSGHNTVSWYQQALGQGPQFIFQYYREEENGRGNFPPRFSGLQFPNYSSELNVNALELDDSALYLCASSPPFKDEQFFGPGTRLTVL.

The chain recombines TRBV19 with TRBJ1-3; 9 positions match TRBD1. In germline, CDR1 is LNHDA, CDR2 SQIVND (reference sequence). The CDR3 runs to 17 residues. The trim removed 5 bases at V and 0 bases at J, leaving 8 bases unmatched. CDR3 nucleotides: TGTGCCAGTAGTCCACGACAGGGGGTGTACTCTGGAAACACCATATATTTT. Translating gives CASSPRQGVYSGNTIYF. Variable domain in full (rest from reference TRBV19 and TRBJ1-3): DGGITQSPKYLFRKEGQNVTLSCEQNLNHDAMYWYRQDPGQGLRLIYYSQIVNDFQKGDIAEGYSVSREKKESFPLTVTSAQKNPTAFYLCASSPRQGVYSGNTIYFGEGSWLTVV.

This clone was seen a single time. J is TRBJ2-7 and V is TRBV28; 9 bases match TRBD1. The CDR3 length is 15 residues. J gave up 2 bases and V 7 bases, and 9 bases lay outside the gene matches. Germline V gene sequence: CDR1 MDHEN, CDR2 SYDVKM. DNA of the CDR3: TGTGCCAGCAAGACTGGGACAGGGACCACCTACGAGCAGTACTTC. Protein sequence: CASKTGTGTTYEQYF.

The chain couples TRBV4-1 to TRBJ2-1; the match to TRBD2 covers 7 bases. With V trimmed by 0 bases and J by 1 base, 15 bases remained unmatched. Germline assignment: CDR1 MGHRA and CDR2 YSYEKL. The CDR3 extends over 20 amino acids. In DNA form, the CDR3 reads TGCGCCAGCAGCCAAGAGGCAGCAAATAGCGGGTACCTTTCCTACAATGAGCAGTTCTTC. It yields the protein CASSQEAANSGYLSYNEQFF.

The V call is TRBV29-1, the J call TRBJ1-1; no firm D call. The V end was cut by 4 bases, the J end by 1 base, with 16 bases between. This CDR3 comprises 15 residues. Germline-derived CDR1 and CDR2 are SQVTM and ANQGSEA. CDR3 amino acids: CSVVQRLARNTEAFF. The DNA for the CDR3 is TGCAGCGTTGTTCAAAGATTGGCGCGGAACACTGAAGCTTTCTTT.

This rearrangement joins TRBV15 to TRBJ2-1, with D tentatively TRBD2 (6 bases). The length of the CDR3 is 13 residues. Germline loops: CDR1 LNHNV, CDR2 YYDKDF (reference sequence). Deletions cut 2 bases from V and 10 bases from J, with 12 bases between. DNA for the CDR3: TGTGCCACCAGCAGACAATGGGGGGAGGAGCAGTTCTTC. This gives the protein CATSRQWGEEQFF.

The V gene is TRBV5-1, the J gene TRBJ1-6; D unclear. With 2 bases removed from V and 2 bases from J, the gap between germline ends came to 8 bases. CDR3 length equals 15 residues. CDR1 is SGHRS and CDR2 is YFSETQ in the germline V gene. The DNA of the CDR3 is TGCGCCAGCAGCTTAAGGGAAGCCTATAATTCACCCCTCCACTTT. It translates to CASSLREAYNSPLHF.

This chain uses TRBV30 with TRBJ1-4, with 7 bases aligning to TRBD1. V was pared by 5 bases and J by 7 bases, with 7 bases of the junction left unmatched. Germline CDR1 GTSNPN, CDR2 SVGIG (reference sequence). The CDR3 runs to 13 residues. The CDR3 coding sequence is TGTGCCTGGGACAGGGAGGGTGGTGAAAAACTGTTTTTT. As protein: CAWDREGGEKLFF.

The chain joins TRBV6-5 to TRBJ2-3; D is possibly TRBD1 or TRBD2 (7 bases each). CDR1 MNHEY and CDR2 SVGAGI come from the germline V gene. This CDR3 has 13 amino acids. V was clipped by 6 bases and J by 4 bases, with 11 bases between them. The DNA for the CDR3 is TGTGCCAGCAGGGCAGGGGGGGCAGATACGCAGTATTTT. This gives the protein CASRAGGADTQYF.

The V and J genes are TRBV6-1 and TRBJ2-1; 8 bases align to TRBD2. The CDR3 runs to 14 residues. V shed 7 bases and J 8 bases; nucleotides not matched to a gene: 10. Germline V gene data show CDR1 as MNHNS and CDR2 as SASEGT. In nucleotides, the CDR3 is TGTGCCAGCACCTACGGACTAGCAGTCTATGAGCAGTTCTTC. It specifies CASTYGLAVYEQFF.

This clone was seen a few times. This CDR3 is CASSATSGQAEAFF. The CDR3 DNA sequence: TGTGCCAGTAGTGCGACATCAGGCCAGGCTGAAGCTTTCTTT. The chain joins TRBV19 to TRBJ1-1; D is ambiguous. From germline, CDR1 is LNHDA and CDR2 SQIVND (reference sequence). The germline V and J ends were trimmed by 5 bases and 6 bases, with 16 bases remaining between them. This CDR3 spans 14 amino acids.

This clone was seen once. V is TRBV10-3 and J is TRBJ2-3; D call uncertain. Germline loops: CDR1 ENHRY, CDR2 SYGVKD. This CDR3 region has 16 residues. V dropped 4 bases and J dropped 2 bases, with 16 bases sitting between them. CDR3 region: CAISGEKGNPTDTQYF. CDR3 nucleotide sequence: TGTGCCATCAGTGGAGAGAAGGGAAACCCCACAGATACGCAGTATTTT.

The CDR3 bases are TGTGCCAGCATGATATTCCAGGGCACCGGGGAGCTGTTTTTT. This encodes CASMIFQGTGELFF. The chain is built from TRBV6-4 and TRBJ2-2; tentatively, D is TRBD1 (5 bases). Germline V gene sequence: CDR1 MRHNA, CDR2 SNTAGT. V lost 7 bases to trimming and J lost 4 bases, with 13 bases between them. The CDR3 is 14 residues long.

The genes are TRBV28 and TRBJ1-1; TRBD1 is a possible D gene (6 bases). There are 15 residues in the CDR3. Germline V lookup: CDR1 MDHEN, CDR2 SYDVKM. With 8 bases removed from V and 1 base from J, the gap between germline ends came to 17 bases. The CDR3 DNA is TGTGCCAGCGGAGCCTTAAGGGGGTGGAACACTGAAGCTTTCTTT. Amino acid sequence: CASGALRGWNTEAFF.

J is TRBJ2-5 and V is TRBV5-6, with 9 bases matching TRBD2. The germline V gene has CDR1 SGHDT and CDR2 YYEEEE. Losses at the gene ends were 0 bases for V and 5 bases for J; bases not matched to a gene: 5. The CDR3 has 15 amino acids. The CDR3 DNA reads as TGTGCCAGCAGCTTGGCCGCGGGGGGGCAGGAGACCCAGTACTTC. This encodes CASSLAAGGQETQYF.

As to this clone: Compared with germline, one end of the junction differs, possibly owing to a read error. The CDR3 loop is CAWSADSTYAQYF. CDR3 sequence (DNA): TGTGCCTGGAGTGCCGACAGTACCTACGCGCAGTACTTC. The gene calls are TRBV30 and TRBJ2-7, with a possible D match to TRBD1 (5 bases). The germline V gene has CDR1 GTSNPN and CDR2 SVGIG (reference sequence). This CDR3 has 13 residues.

The V call is TRBV19, the J call TRBJ1-1; no definite D call. The CDR3 has 15 residues. V was pared by 1 base and J by 2 bases, with 11 bases between. Germline lookup yields CDR1 LNHDA and CDR2 SQIVND (reference sequence). The CDR3 nucleotides are TGTGCCAGTAGTATAGGGAGGTTTGGTAACACTGAAGCTTTCTTT. Translating it yields CASSIGRFGNTEAFF.

The rearrangement uses TRBV5-4 and TRBJ1-4, with D perhaps matching TRBD1 (5 bases). This CDR3 region has 15 residues. Trimming cost V 4 bases and J 3 bases, with 13 bases left between them. Germline V gene data show CDR1 as SGHNT and CDR2 as YYREEE (reference sequence). CDR3 in DNA: TGTGCCAGCAGCCGCGGGGGGAGAGCTAATGAAAAACTGTTTTTT. Translated: CASSRGGRANEKLFF.

The chain employs TRBV2 and TRBJ2-5, with 16 positions matching TRBD2. With 7 bases clipped from V and 5 bases from J, the junction kept 13 bases outside the gene matches. The CDR3 is made up of 18 amino acids. Germline V gene sequence: CDR1 SNHLY, CDR2 FYNNEI. This chain's CDR3 is CASTKGLAGGPSWETQYF. Here the CDR3 DNA reads TGTGCCAGCACTAAGGGACTAGCGGGGGGGCCCTCCTGGGAGACCCAGTACTTC.

The chain combines TRBV6-1 with TRBJ2-7; D possibly corresponds to TRBD2 (7 bases). This CDR3 has 14 residues. The germline gives CDR1 MNHNS, CDR2 SASEGT. The germline V and J ends were trimmed by 7 bases and 5 bases, with 18 bases remaining between them. CDR3 amino acids: CASTEGRGNDEQYF. DNA of the CDR3: TGTGCCAGCACCGAAGGGAGGGGGAACGACGAGCAGTACTTC.

This sequence joins TRBV5-1 and TRBJ2-3; 12 nucleotides match TRBD2. The CDR3 has 16 residues. Per germline, CDR1 SGHRS and CDR2 YFSETQ. The V gene end was trimmed by 4 bases and the J gene end by 7 bases; junction bases not matched to a gene: 10. The CDR3 loop reads CASSPDLAGGRYTQYF. Here the CDR3 DNA reads TGCGCCAGCAGCCCGGACCTAGCGGGGGGGCGATATACGCAGTATTTT.

J is TRBJ2-2 and V is TRBV4-3; D remains ambiguous. Trimming took 2 bases from V and 7 from J, leaving 8 bases between them. The CDR3 spans 13 residues. Germline CDR1 and CDR2: LGHNA and YSLEER. CDR3 residues: CASSQSLDGELFF. The CDR3 DNA sequence: TGCGCCAGCAGCCAAAGCCTCGACGGGGAGCTGTTTTTT.